The 9 T cell receptor beta chains in this list originate from one sample, sequenced in a study of T cell responses to AZD1222 COVID-19 vaccine. Generated by immunoSEQ multiplex PCR, the TCRdb table keeps only in-frame clones and is missing some. The profile shows 95,000 to 150,000 clones, 85% to 90% of them singletons. Source: peripheral blood, taken on day 0 of AZD1222 vaccination. Receptors originate from an adult in good health.

The V gene is TRBV27, the J gene TRBJ2-7; D ambiguous. This CDR3 has 15 residues. From germline, CDR1 is MNHEY and CDR2 SMNVEV (reference sequence). V was clipped by 0 bases and J by 3 bases, with 12 bases between them. The CDR3: CASSLSTGAYYEQYF. CDR3 coding DNA: TGTGCCAGCAGTTTATCGACCGGTGCGTACTACGAGCAGTACTTC.

There are a few counts of this clone. V is TRBV19 and J is TRBJ2-5, with 8 bases identical to TRBD1. The CDR3 is 16 residues long. The junction had 9 bases not matched to a gene; V was cut back by 5 bases and J by 1 base. From germline, CDR1 is LNHDA and CDR2 SQIVND (reference sequence). As DNA, the CDR3 is TGTGCCAGTAGTGTGGACAGGGCCAGGGGCCAAGAGACCCAGTACTTC. Protein: CASSVDRARGQETQYF.

This rearrangement joins TRBV4-1 to TRBJ2-3, with D unclear. Trimming took 1 base from V and 2 from J, leaving 16 bases between them. The V gene's germline CDR1 is MGHRA and CDR2 YSYEKL. The CDR3 spans 17 residues. The CDR3 DNA follows: TGCGCCAGCAGCCAAGTAAGGGCCCTGGACCTCACAGATACGCAGTATTTT. Translated: CASSQVRALDLTDTQYF.

The genes are TRBV18 and TRBJ1-4; TRBD1 might be the D (5 bases). The germline V gene has CDR1 KGHSH and CDR2 LQKENI. The CDR3 sequence is 15 residues long. The germline V and J ends were trimmed by 3 bases and 3 bases, with 11 bases remaining between them. In nucleotides, the CDR3 is TGTGCCAGCTCACCCGGCGGGGGAGCTAATGAAAAACTGTTTTTT. As protein: CASSPGGGANEKLFF.

The V and J genes are TRBV5-4 and TRBJ2-3, with unresolved D. Germline values: CDR1 SGHNT, CDR2 YYREEE (reference sequence). The ends were cut back, 5 bases at V and 2 bases at J, with 18 bases in the middle. This CDR3 region has 16 residues. The CDR3 DNA sequence: TGTGCCAGCAGACCAGAAATCGAGATCCCCACAGATACGCAGTATTTT. This encodes CASRPEIEIPTDTQYF. Based on the CDR3 plus reference TRBV5-4 and TRBJ2-3, the full variable domain is ETGVTQSPTHLIKTRGQQVTLRCSSQSGHNTVSWYQQALGQGPQFIFQYYREEENGRGNFPPRFSGLQFPNYSSELNVNALELDDSALYLCASRPEIEIPTDTQYFGPGTRLTVL.

The chain carries TRBV15 and TRBJ2-2; TRBD2 is a possible D gene (5 bases). The CDR3 loop spans 15 amino acids. Germline V gene data show CDR1 as LNHNV and CDR2 as YYDKDF (reference sequence). With 8 bases removed from V and 4 bases from J, the gap between germline ends came to 17 bases. CDR3 sequence reads: CATQAERHGTGELFF. In nucleotides, the CDR3 is TGTGCCACCCAAGCGGAAAGGCATGGCACCGGGGAGCTGTTTTTT.

V gene TRBV4-1 combines with J gene TRBJ2-1; no firm D call. CDR1 is MGHRA and CDR2 is YSYEKL in the germline V gene. Trimming removed 1 base at V and 3 bases at J, with 16 bases between. The CDR3 runs 17 residues. In DNA form, the CDR3 reads TGCGCCAGCAGCCAAGGCCGATCGTTGCGCCGCTACAATGAGCAGTTCTTC. This gives the protein CASSQGRSLRRYNEQFF.

About this clone: Other DNA sequences in the sample encode the same CDR3. The genes are TRBV6-2 or TRBV6-3 and TRBJ1-2; 7 bases line up with TRBD1. The CDR3 sequence is 14 residues long. J lost 2 bases, V lost 0 bases, and 0 bases had no gene match. Per germline, CDR1 MNHEY and CDR2 SVGEGT. The CDR3 DNA sequence: TGTGCCAGCAGTTACTCGGGACAGAACTATGGCTACACCTTC. Translated: CASSYSGQNYGYTF.

The chain uses TRBV6-6 and TRBJ1-4; D perhaps matches TRBD1 (5 bases). There are 14 residues in the CDR3. V lost 2 bases and J 7 bases, leaving 11 bases between the germline ends. Germline V gives CDR1 MNHNY, CDR2 SVGAGI (reference sequence). The CDR3 DNA reads TGTGCCAGCAGTTACGGCGGGGCCGGTGAAAAACTGTTTTTT. The encoded protein is CASSYGGAGEKLFF.